This is a list of T cell receptor beta chains from one sample in a study of cytomegalovirus exposure and HLA in healthy donors. Using immunoSEQ multiplex PCR, the repertoire was profiled, and TCRdb retains in-frame clones only, with some absent. The sample lists about 38,000 clones, over 85% seen once, with about 3% in the top ten. The specimen sequenced was PBMCs. The receptors come from a young man in good health and CMV-seronegative. The CDR3 runs from the conserved cysteine through the conserved F or W. Each record gives: CDR3 length, D gene, J gene, clone size, V gene, CDR3 DNA, CDR3 protein. D genes are given only for firm matches. Only some rows state a clone size, as once, few, many or a class for expanded clones.

17,TRBD2,TRBJ2-1,.,TRBV9,TGTGCCAGCAGCGGATCTGGGACTAGCGGGAGGGACAATGAGCAGTTCTTC,CASSGSGTSGRDNEQFF
16,TRBD2,TRBJ2-1,.,TRBV6-4,TGTGCCAGCAGTGACTCCCCTGGGACTAGTTCCAATGAGCAGTTCTTC,CASSDSPGTSSNEQFF
13,.,TRBJ2-7,.,TRBV11-2,TGTGCCAGCAGCTTAGGACAGTCCTACGAGCAGTACTTC,CASSLGQSYEQYF
14,TRBD1,TRBJ2-2,once,TRBV6-1,TGTGCCAGCAGTGAAGGGGACAGGACCGGGGAGCTGTTTTTT,CASSEGDRTGELFF
12,.,TRBJ2-7,.,TRBV2,TGTGCCAGCAGTGAAGAGGGGAACGAGCAGTACTTC,CASSEEGNEQYF
15,TRBD1,TRBJ1-5,.,TRBV19,TGTGCCAGTAGTTCAGGCCGGGACAGGGACCAGCCCCAGCATTTT,CASSSGRDRDQPQHF
16,.,TRBJ1-3,.,TRBV6-5,TGTGCCAGCAGTTCTGGCCGGGACTACTCTGGAAACACCATATATTTT,CASSSGRDYSGNTIYF
14,TRBD2,TRBJ2-1,.,TRBV5-6,TGTGCCAGCAGCTTGGTTCTAGCGGGCGGTGAGCAGTTCTTC,CASSLVLAGGEQFF
14,.,TRBJ1-1,.,TRBV19,TGTGCCAGTAGTGTCACAGGGCCGGGGACTGAAGCTTTCTTT,CASSVTGPGTEAFF
12,TRBD1,TRBJ2-4,.,TRBV6-1,TGTGCCAGCAGTGCACAGGGGTTGATTCAGTACTTC,CASSAQGLIQYF
17,TRBD1,TRBJ1-1,.,TRBV5-6,TGTGCCAGCAGCTGGAATAGCCCCAGGGGGCGAACGTCTGAAGCTTTCTTT,CASSWNSPRGRTSEAFF
13,TRBD2,TRBJ2-7,few,TRBV29-1,TGCAGCGCCAAAAGGTCTAGCGGCTACGAGCAGTACTTC,CSAKRSSGYEQYF
15,TRBD2,TRBJ2-2,.,TRBV11-2,TGTGCCAGCAGGACTAGCGGGGCGGCGGGCGGGGAGCTGTTTTTT,CASRTSGAAGGELFF
12,.,TRBJ2-2,.,TRBV5-1,TGCGCCAGCAAGGGAGACACCGGGGAGCTGTTTTTT,CASKGDTGELFF
13,TRBD1,TRBJ1-1,.,TRBV7-8,TGTGCCAGCAGCTTAGTAAGGGACAGCGAAGCTTTCTTT,CASSLVRDSEAFF
12,.,TRBJ1-2,.,TRBV28,TGTGCCAGCAGTCCGGGACTCTATGGCTACACCTTC,CASSPGLYGYTF
16,.,TRBJ2-4,.,TRBV7-2,TGTGCCAGCAGCGCAACCCCGGACTCAGCCAAAAACATTCAGTACTTC,CASSATPDSAKNIQYF
15,.,TRBJ1-2,.,TRBV15,TGTGCCACCAGCAGTGCTCTAGGAGGTAGCTATGGCTACACCTTC,CATSSALGGSYGYTF